These T cell receptor beta chains were read from a single sample in a study of T cells in Graves' hyperthyroidism and ophthalmopathy. TCRdb analysed the multiplex PCR reads with MiXCR anew, one entry per CDR3 protein. The table has fewer than 450,000 distinct CDR3 sequences, about 15% seen once; the top ten hold around a third. What was sequenced was blood. The receptors derive from a woman aged 25 to 45 with Graves' hyperthyroidism that later progressed to Graves' ophthalmopathy. CDR3s include the opening cysteine and the closing phenylalanine or tryptophan. D genes are given only for firm matches. Only some rows state a clone size, as once, few, many or a class for expanded clones.

>TRBD2|.|TRBJ2-5|TRBV7-2
TGTGCCAGCAGCTTATTAGCGGGAGGACCCAAGAGGACCCAGTACTTC
CASSLLAGGPKRTQYF
>.|.|TRBJ2-7|TRBV20-1
TGCAGTGCTCAGGCCTTGACAGGAATCGGAGGCTACGAGCAGTACTTC
CSAQALTGIGGYEQYF
>.|many|TRBJ1-2|TRBV3-1
TGTGCCAGCAGCCAAGAAGGCGGCTACACCTTC
CASSQEGGYTF
>TRBD2|.|TRBJ2-3|TRBV11-2
TGTGCCAGCAGCGTGGGGGGGGGGGCGCAGTATTTT
CASSVGGGAQYF
>TRBD2|.|TRBJ2-3|TRBV6-5
TGTGCCAGCAGTTACTCGGCTAGCGGGGGGGTAACAGATACGCAGTATTTT
CASSYSASGGVTDTQYF
>TRBD2|many|TRBJ2-7|TRBV4-1
TGCGCCAGCAGCTACCCGGGACTAGCGGGCTACGAGCAGTACTTC
CASSYPGLAGYEQYF
>.|many|TRBJ2-7|TRBV6-1
TGTGCCAGCAGCCAAGGGCCTCCCCCCTACGAGCAGTACTTC
CASSQGPPPYEQYF
>TRBD1|.|TRBJ2-7|TRBV6-1
TGTGCCAGCAGCTACGGGACAGGGGGCGCGGAGCAGTACTTC
CASSYGTGGAEQYF
>.|many|TRBJ2-1|TRBV20-1
TGCAGTGCTAGAGATCTGGGCTATGAGCAGTTCTTC
CSARDLGYEQFF
>.|.|TRBJ2-7|TRBV20-1
TGCAGTGCTAACATAGCGTGGTACGAGCAGTACTTC
CSANIAWYEQYF
>.|many|TRBJ1-2|TRBV30
TGTGCCTGGAGTGCCGCCGGTGGCTACACCTTC
CAWSAAGGYTF
>TRBD1|many|TRBJ1-5|TRBV27
TGTGCCAGCAGTCCGGGGACAGGGCCAAATCAGCCCCAGCATTTT
CASSPGTGPNQPQHF
>TRBD2|many|TRBJ2-5|TRBV20-1
TGCAGTGCTAGAGAACCGGGACTAGCGGGAGTAGGGACCCAGTACTTC
CSAREPGLAGVGTQYF
>.|few|TRBJ1-5|TRBV4-1
TGCGCCAGCAGCCAAGACAGCCAATGGCCCCAGCATTTT
CASSQDSQWPQHF
>.|few|TRBJ2-2|TRBV20-1
TGCAGTGCTAGAGATCAGGAGAAGCACACCGGGGAGCTGTTTTTT
CSARDQEKHTGELFF
>TRBD2|.|TRBJ2-3|TRBV20-1
TGCAGTGCTAGTCATGGGGGAGGGAGCACAGATACGCAGTATTTT
CSASHGGGSTDTQYF
>TRBD2|once|TRBJ2-3|TRBV20-1
TGCAGTGCTACCAGGACTAGCGGTGGGATGAATACGCAGTATTTT
CSATRTSGGMNTQYF
>.|many|TRBJ1-1|TRBV2
TGTGCCAGCAGTGAAGGCGACATACTACCTGGGGTAGCTTTCTTT
CASSEGDILPGVAFF
>.|many|TRBJ2-7|TRBV2
TGTGCCAGCAGTGAAAACGAGCAGTACTTC
CASSENEQYF
>.|many|TRBJ2-7|TRBV27
TGTGCCAGCAGTTTATCTCGGGGGTTGAGGCCCTACGAGCAGTACTTC
CASSLSRGLRPYEQYF
>.|few|TRBJ1-4|TRBV11-2
TGTGCCAGCAGCTTAGGTCGAGGGGGTGCAACTAATGAAAAACTGTTTTTT
CASSLGRGGATNEKLFF
>.|.|TRBJ1-2|TRBV11-2
TGTGCCAGCAGCTTGGAGGGGAATGGCTACACCTTC
CASSLEGNGYTF
>.|many|TRBJ1-3|TRBV7-9
TGTGCCAGCAGCTTAAGTCTAGCCGGAAACACCATATATTTT
CASSLSLAGNTIYF
>TRBD2|many|TRBJ2-6|TRBV19
TGTGCCAGTAGTATTATAGCGGGAAACTCTGGGGCCAACGTCCTGACTTTC
CASSIIAGNSGANVLTF
>.|many|TRBJ1-5|TRBV10-3
TGTGCCATCAGTGAGATCTGGGATAGCAATCAGCCCCAGCATTTT
CAISEIWDSNQPQHF
>.|once|TRBJ2-5|TRBV7-9
TGTGCCAGCAGCTTAGTGATCGGGGGCGAAGAGACCCAGTACTTC
CASSLVIGGEETQYF
>TRBD1|many|TRBJ2-7|TRBV28
TGTGCCAGCAATCAAGGACAGGTCCGCTCCTACGAGCAGTACTTC
CASNQGQVRSYEQYF
>TRBD2|many|TRBJ2-7|TRBV7-9
TGTGCCAGCAGCTGGGACGGGGGGAGCTACGAGCAGTACTTC
CASSWDGGSYEQYF
>TRBD1|many|TRBJ1-4|TRBV30
TGTGCCTGGACCCCTCCAATAGACAGGGGAGGTGAAAAACTGTTTTTT
CAWTPPIDRGGEKLFF
>TRBD2|many|TRBJ2-1|TRBV7-9
TGTGCCAGCAGCGATCCCACGGCGGGAGCCCTGGACGAGCAGTTCTTC
CASSDPTAGALDEQFF
>TRBD1|many|TRBJ2-7|TRBV28
TGTGCCAGCAGTTTGCCCGGGACAGGGGAGCAGTACTTC
CASSLPGTGEQYF
>.|.|TRBJ1-1|TRBV6-5
TGTGCCAGCAGTTACCAGGGGTTGGGCCCTGAAGCTTTCTTT
CASSYQGLGPEAFF
>.|few|TRBJ1-1|TRBV24-1
TGTGCCACCAGTGATTTTCGGTCCGGAGGCCCGAACACTGAAGCTCTCTTT
CATSDFRSGGPNTEALF
>.|many|TRBJ2-5|TRBV27
TGTGCCAGCAGTTTGGGGGGACTTCGGGAGACCCAGTACTTC
CASSLGGLRETQYF
>TRBD1|.|TRBJ1-1|TRBV14
TGTGCCAGCAGCCTACTCACAGGGGGTCGGGAAGCTTTCTTT
CASSLLTGGREAFF
>.|many|TRBJ2-1|TRBV2
TGTGCCAGCAAACGGGGTAGCGCCGACAATGAGCAGTTCTTC
CASKRGSADNEQFF
>.|few|TRBJ1-4|TRBV7-9
TGTGCCAGCAGCTCAAATTACAGGGAGCTCGGGGAAAAACTGTTTTTT
CASSSNYRELGEKLFF
>.|many|TRBJ2-1|TRBV19
TGTGCCAGTAGTATTTTACTAGCAGGCGTCAATGAGCAGTTCTTC
CASSILLAGVNEQFF
>.|.|TRBJ2-7|TRBV4-1
TGCGCCAGCAGCCAAGGCTTCCGGGGCGACGAGCAGTACTTC
CASSQGFRGDEQYF
>.|.|TRBJ1-6|TRBV30
TGTGCCTGGAGTCCACAGGGTTACGGCTCACCCCTCCACTTT
CAWSPQGYGSPLHF
>.|many|TRBJ2-1|TRBV28
TGTGCCAGCAGTTTATGGGGTAGCGGAAACAATGAGCAGTTCTTC
CASSLWGSGNNEQFF
>.|many|TRBJ2-3|TRBV15
TGTGCCACCAGCAGTCCTCAGACAGAATCGACAGATACGCAGTATTTT
CATSSPQTESTDTQYF
>TRBD2|many|TRBJ2-7|TRBV11-2
TGTGCCAGCAGCTTAGCCCCCGAGGGACTAGCGCGCGGGTACGAGCAGTACTTC
CASSLAPEGLARGYEQYF
>TRBD2|once|TRBJ2-7|TRBV2
TGTGCCAGCAGGACTAGCGGGATATCGACCTACGAGCAGTACTTC
CASRTSGISTYEQYF
>.|.|TRBJ1-1|TRBV20-1
TGCAGTGCTGGAGATCTAGTAAGGGAACAGAACACTGAAGCTTTCTTT
CSAGDLVREQNTEAFF
>TRBD1|many|TRBJ2-7|TRBV11-1
TGTGCCAGCAGCCTCGGACAGGGGGCTTTTTACGAGCAGTACTTC
CASSLGQGAFYEQYF
>TRBD1|.|TRBJ2-7|TRBV2
TGTGCCAGCAGTGAAAGACAGGGCAACTACGAGCAGTACTTC
CASSERQGNYEQYF
>.|many|TRBJ1-6|TRBV12-3/TRBV12-4
TGTGCCAGCACCCCGTGGGCCCATAATTCACCCCTCCACTTT
CASTPWAHNSPLHF
>.|many|TRBJ1-5|TRBV28
TGTGCCAGCAGTCCTCAGGGGATGGGTCAGCCCCAGCATTTT
CASSPQGMGQPQHF
>.|few|TRBJ2-3|TRBV5-1
TGCGCCAGCAGCTTGCATCGGGGAGACGGTACAGATACGCAGTATTTT
CASSLHRGDGTDTQYF
>.|.|TRBJ1-1|TRBV19
TGTGCCGCTCAGGACGCCGACAGGAACACTGAAGCTTTCTTT
CAAQDADRNTEAFF
>.|.|TRBJ2-7|TRBV19
TGTGCCAGTAGTATGCAGGGTGCCTACGAGCAGTACTTC
CASSMQGAYEQYF
>TRBD2|.|TRBJ2-1|TRBV12-3/TRBV12-4
TGTGCCAGCAGCCCCTTGAGCAGCGGGAGTAGGGATGAGCAGTTCTTC
CASSPLSSGSRDEQFF
>.|once|TRBJ1-1|TRBV5-1
TGTGCCAGCAGCGTGGGGTGGGACCGACGGGTGAACACTGAAGCTTTCTTT
CASSVGWDRRVNTEAFF
>.|many|TRBJ1-3|TRBV7-8
TGTGCCAGCAGCCCACGGCTTGGAAACACCATATATTTT
CASSPRLGNTIYF